This TCR beta chain was sequenced during a study of STAT5B mutations in CD4+ large granular lymphocyte leukemia. Background on the study: The CDR3 'QG' motif was associated with a particular HLA allele among healthy donors. Overall study results and limits: Approximately 25% of private leukemic clonotypes occurred rarely in other patients' non-leukemic repertoires. Without HLA matching, higher CD4+ than CD8+ T-LGLL clonality could reflect small sample size.

Here immunoSEQ multiplex PCR was the method, and the copy in TCRdb shows in-frame clones only, minus some. The sample consists of fewer than 35,000 clones, 70% to 80% of them appearing once. Worth noting for this clone: Its antigen is unknown.

The receptor was isolated from a human donor in good health. Sequencing was carried out using CD4+ T cells from blood buffy coats.

CDR3: CASSETVGIEAFF. The CDR3 DNA reads TGTGCCAGTAGTGAAACAGTAGGTATCGAAGCTTTCTTT. The chain has TRBV19 and TRBJ1-1; D gene ambiguous. The ends were cut back, 5 bases at V and 8 bases at J, with 15 bases in the middle. Looked up from germline, CDR1 is LNHDA and CDR2 is SQIVND (reference sequence). The CDR3 runs to 13 residues.